This TCR beta chain was recovered during a study of blood T cell repertoires in COVID-19. Germline CDR1 is KGHDR and CDR2 is SFDVKD. V lost 8 bases, J lost 1 base, and 4 bases stayed unmatched. CDR3 length: 15 amino acids. Assay: immunoSEQ multiplex PCR; the TCRdb copy retains only in-frame clones and omits some. The sample records about 250,000 clones, over 75% being singletons. The chain links TRBV24-1 to TRBJ2-2, with 9 positions matching TRBD1. The receptor was derived from an elderly woman with acute or convalescent COVID-19. Source material: peripheral blood. The CDR3 loop is CATTPGQGNTGELFF. DNA for the CDR3: TGTGCCACCACACCGGGACAGGGGAACACCGGGGAGCTGTTTTTT.